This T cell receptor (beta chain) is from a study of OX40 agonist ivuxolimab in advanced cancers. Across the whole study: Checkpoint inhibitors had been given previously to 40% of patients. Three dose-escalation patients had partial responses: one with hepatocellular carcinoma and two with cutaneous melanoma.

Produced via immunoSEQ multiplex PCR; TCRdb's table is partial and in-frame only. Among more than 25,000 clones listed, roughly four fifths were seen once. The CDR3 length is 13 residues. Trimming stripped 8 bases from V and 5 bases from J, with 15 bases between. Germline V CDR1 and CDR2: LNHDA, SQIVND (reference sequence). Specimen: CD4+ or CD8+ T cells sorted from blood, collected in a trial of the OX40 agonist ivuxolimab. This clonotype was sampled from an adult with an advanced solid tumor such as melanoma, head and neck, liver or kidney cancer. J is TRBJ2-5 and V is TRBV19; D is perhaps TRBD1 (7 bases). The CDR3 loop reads CASQDRAGETQYF. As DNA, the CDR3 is TGTGCCAGTCAAGACAGGGCGGGGGAGACCCAGTACTTC.